These 4 T cell receptor beta chains originate from one sample sequenced in a study of T cell repertoires in cytomegalovirus infection. TCRdb used MiXCR to reprocess the reads, holding one entry per CDR3 protein. The sample includes 80,000 to 130,000 distinct CDR3 sequences, less than 25% of them seen just once. The sequencing sample was made of CD8+ T cells from PBMCs. These receptors were obtained from a human donor in good health (CMV status not recorded). Some clones in this sample may be carry-over from other donors' samples.

This clonotype was detected only a few times. The rearrangement joins TRBV12-3 or TRBV12-4 to TRBJ1-1, with D possibly TRBD1 on 5 matching bases. This CDR3 spans 14 amino acids. V lost 7 bases and J lost 0, with 12 bases in between. CDR3 protein: CASTPGPMNTEAFF. CDR3 sequence (DNA): TGTGCCAGCACTCCGGGACCGATGAACACTGAAGCTTTCTTT.

As to this clonotype: This may come from a read error, since a much larger clone is one base off. The rearrangement links TRBV7-2 to TRBJ2-7; D remains ambiguous. Germline V gene data show CDR1 as SGHTA and CDR2 as FQGNSA. Trimming left V 1 base short and J 4 bases short, with 14 bases between. CDR3 length equals 15 residues. Written as DNA, the CDR3 is TGTGCCAGCAGCTTAGACCGGGTTGCTGAGTACGAGCAGTACTTC. Amino acid sequence: CASSLDRVAEYEQYF.

This clonotype was recorded many times. This chain connects TRBV7-7 to TRBJ2-7, with TRBD1 matching over 7 bases. Trimming took 2 bases from V and 3 from J; bases not matched to a gene: 1. This CDR3 comprises 13 residues. Germline values: CDR1 SSHAT, CDR2 FNYEAQ (reference sequence). The CDR3 region has the DNA TGTGCCAGCAGCTTACAGGGGGACTACGAGCAGTACTTC. Its translation: CASSLQGDYEQYF.

This clonotype was seen ten or more times. The V gene is TRBV7-8, the J gene TRBJ2-1; 14 nucleotides line up with TRBD2. The J segment lost 5 bases and the V segment lost 5 bases, leaving 8 bases of the junction unmatched. Looked up from germline, CDR1 is SGHVS and CDR2 is FQNEAQ. The CDR3 loop spans 17 amino acids. The CDR3 sequence: CASSGRTSGGSNNEQFF. The CDR3 DNA reads TGTGCCAGCAGCGGCCGGACTAGCGGGGGGTCTAACAATGAGCAGTTCTTC.